The source of this TCR beta chain is a study of cytomegalovirus exposure and HLA in healthy donors. The PCR ran on 60 Vbeta and 13 Jbeta primers. The method was immunoSEQ multiplex PCR; TCRdb's version includes in-frame clones alone and lacks a portion of them. This sample yields about 73,000 clones, of which under 70% are seen a single time; 6.5% to 7.5% belongs to the top ten. About this clone: What it recognizes is unknown. Other DNA sequences of this sample code for an identical CDR3.

Findings and caveats of the study: Rarity characterized most TCR sequences, yet some public TCRs appeared in many donors.

The CDR3 is 15 amino acids. Germline CDR1 is MRHNA and CDR2 is SNTAGT. V lost 6 bases and J lost 4, with 17 bases in between. The sample taken for sequencing was PBMCs. The clonotype was recovered from a woman aged 45-60 years in good health and CMV-seropositive. The chain carries TRBV6-4 and TRBJ2-3; maybe TRBD1 (7 bases). Here the CDR3 DNA reads TGTGCCAGCAGCGTCCTAGCAGGGGGGCCAGATACGCAGTATTTT. It is translated as CASSVLAGGPDTQYF.